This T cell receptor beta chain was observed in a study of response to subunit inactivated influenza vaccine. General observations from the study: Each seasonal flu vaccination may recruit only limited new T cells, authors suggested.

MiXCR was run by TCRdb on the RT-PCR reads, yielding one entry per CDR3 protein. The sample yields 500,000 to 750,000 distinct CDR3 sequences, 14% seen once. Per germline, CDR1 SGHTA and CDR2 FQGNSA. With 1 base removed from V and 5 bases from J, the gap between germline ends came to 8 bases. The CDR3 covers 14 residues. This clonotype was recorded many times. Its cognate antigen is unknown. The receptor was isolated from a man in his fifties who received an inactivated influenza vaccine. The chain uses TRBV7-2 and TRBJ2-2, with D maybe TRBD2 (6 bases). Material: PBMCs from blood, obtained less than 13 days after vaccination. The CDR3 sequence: CASSLDGRTGELFF. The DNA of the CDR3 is TGTGCCAGCAGCTTAGACGGGAGAACCGGGGAGCTGTTTTTT. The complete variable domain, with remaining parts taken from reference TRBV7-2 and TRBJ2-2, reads GAGVSQSPSNKVTEKGKDVELRCDPISGHTALYWYRQSLGQGLEFLIYFQGNSAPDKSGLPSDRFSAERTGGSVSTLTIQRTQQEDSAVYLCASSLDGRTGELFFGEGSRLTVL.